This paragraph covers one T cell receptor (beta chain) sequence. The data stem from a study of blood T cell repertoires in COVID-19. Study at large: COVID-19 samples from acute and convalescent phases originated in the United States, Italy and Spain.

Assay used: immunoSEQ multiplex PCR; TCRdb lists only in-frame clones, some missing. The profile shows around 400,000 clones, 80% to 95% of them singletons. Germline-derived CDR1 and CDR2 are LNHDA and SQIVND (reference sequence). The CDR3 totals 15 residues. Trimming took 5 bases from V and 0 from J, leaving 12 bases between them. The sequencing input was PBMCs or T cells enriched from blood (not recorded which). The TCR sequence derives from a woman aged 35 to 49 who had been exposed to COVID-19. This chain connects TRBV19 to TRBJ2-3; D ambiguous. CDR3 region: CASSVSYLSTDTQYF. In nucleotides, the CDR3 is TGTGCCAGTAGTGTAAGCTACCTAAGCACAGATACGCAGTATTTT.